What follows is one T cell receptor beta chain and its context. This sample is part of a study of blood T cell repertoires in COVID-19. On the study more broadly: Spain, Italy and the United States supplied samples that represented acute and convalescent COVID-19.

Per the original methods: How many nucleated cells were present was estimated from reference gene primer amplification. TCRdb's table, derived via immunoSEQ multiplex PCR, lists solely in-frame clones and lacks some. That table gives V, J and clone size, and the DNA gave D and trimming. The table lists some 58,000 clones, roughly 79% of them singletons. This CDR3 region has 18 residues. Trimming at V came to 3 bases and at J to 2 bases, leaving 8 bases not matched to a gene. Germline V gives CDR1 SGHNT, CDR2 YYREEE (reference sequence). Sample: peripheral blood. The rearrangement links TRBV5-4 to TRBJ2-5, with 15 bases matching TRBD2. This receptor was obtained from a human donor in a cohort sampled during active COVID-19. The DNA of the CDR3 is TGTGCCAGCAGCTCACTCCTCGGACTAGCGGGAGGGCAAGAGACCCAGTACTTC. This sequence encodes CASSSLLGLAGGQETQYF.